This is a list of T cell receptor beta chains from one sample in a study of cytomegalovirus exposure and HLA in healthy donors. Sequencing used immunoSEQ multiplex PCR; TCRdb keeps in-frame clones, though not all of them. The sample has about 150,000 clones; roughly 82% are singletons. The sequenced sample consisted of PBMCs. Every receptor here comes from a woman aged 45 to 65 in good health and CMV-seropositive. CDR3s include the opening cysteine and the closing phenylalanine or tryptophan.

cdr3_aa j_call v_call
CASSLSVTYEQYF TRBJ2-7 TRBV28
CASSLRGAPLSYNEQFF TRBJ2-1 TRBV5-4
CASTSLTGGSNEQYF TRBJ2-7 TRBV2
CASSLRGPDTDTQYF TRBJ2-3 TRBV7-9
CASSPGLQEYNEQFF TRBJ2-1 TRBV5-6
CASSLDFSSYNEQFF TRBJ2-1 TRBV7-2
CASSKGQGVYGYTF TRBJ1-2 TRBV9
CASSLDLNEQFF TRBJ2-1 TRBV5-1
CAWSGGLDQPQHF TRBJ1-5 TRBV30
CASSKLSGAFVDTQYF TRBJ2-3 TRBV21-1
CASSLDVEGPNSIYEQYF TRBJ2-7 TRBV11-3
CSVDEGLAGIEQYF TRBJ2-7 TRBV29-1
CASSAQGAYEQYF TRBJ2-7 TRBV7-9
CASSLTRYSNQPQHF TRBJ1-5 TRBV6-5
CATSRDETGSSYEQYF TRBJ2-7 TRBV15
CAISDGSYNEQFF TRBJ2-1 TRBV10-3
CASSTRPSSTNEKLFF TRBJ1-4 TRBV9
CAIRNTGGGTDTQYF TRBJ2-3 TRBV10-3
CASSLLGADNEQFF TRBJ2-1 TRBV7-7
CASSLSALAGGNEQFF TRBJ2-1 TRBV13
CSVGGYNEQFF TRBJ2-1 TRBV29-1
CASSLRGPEAFF TRBJ1-1 TRBV10-2
CASSLVQGVNEQFF TRBJ2-1 TRBV7-2
CASSPRQAQETQYF TRBJ2-5 TRBV14
CASSPSGGQTYEQYF TRBJ2-7 TRBV27
CASSLGREGYTF TRBJ1-2 TRBV5-6
CASSLAVQGYNEQFF TRBJ2-1 TRBV5-6
CASSKAGGITGELFF TRBJ2-2 TRBV19
CASSYGRGYQPQHF TRBJ1-5 TRBV6-5
CASNPGGHYEQYF - TRBV6-6
CASRRTGVETEAFF TRBJ1-1 TRBV6-5
CASSLLGGNEQFF TRBJ2-1 TRBV7-6
CASSQGVTSGTDTQYF TRBJ2-3 TRBV4-1
CASSQDSDRGRSGELFF TRBJ2-2 TRBV4-1
CASSPPGTGAPYGYTF TRBJ1-2 TRBV7-2
CASSGRGTFYEQYF TRBJ2-7 TRBV6-1
CASRDRGSNQPQHF TRBJ1-5 TRBV6-5
CASSPPGTGFTEAFF TRBJ1-1 TRBV6-6
CASSQEATGFEAFF TRBJ1-1 TRBV4-3
CASSFSQGWSYEQYF TRBJ2-7 TRBV6-1